A single sample gave rise to the 9 T cell receptor beta chains below, sequenced in a study of beta chain features in type 1 diabetes. Expressed TCRB transcripts got sequenced, as all isolated RNA was reverse transcribed. Generated by immunoSEQ multiplex PCR, the TCRdb table keeps only in-frame clones and is missing some. The sample lists around 690,000 clones, over 10% occurring once. No antigen has been assigned to these receptors. Regarding the study as a whole: In all four CD4+ subsets, TCRB CDR3 length was significantly, moderately reduced in type 1 diabetes.

The sequenced material came from naive CD4+ T cells from blood. The receptors were sampled from a man between 25 and 39 years old with type 1 diabetes.

This chain links TRBV7-2 with TRBJ2-5; 10 bases map to TRBD2. This CDR3 is 16 amino acids long. Germline V gene lookup returns CDR1 SGHTA and CDR2 FQGNSA. The ends lost 1 base at V and 6 bases at J; junction bases unmatched: 8. The CDR3 region has the DNA TGTGCCAGCAGCTTAGTCAGCGGGGGGGCGGATAAGACCCAGTACTTC. Its translation is CASSLVSGGADKTQYF.

V usage is TRBV7-3 and J usage is TRBJ2-2; D call uncertain. The CDR3 is 13 residues long. CDR1 and CDR2 (germline): SGHTA, FQGTGA. Trimming stripped 9 bases from V and 1 base from J, with 9 bases between. CDR3: CASARQNTGELFF. The CDR3 DNA sequence: TGTGCCAGTGCTAGGCAGAACACCGGGGAGCTGTTTTTT.

This sequence joins TRBV7-2 and TRBJ2-5; 7 bases align to TRBD1. Germline CDR1 reads SGHTA; CDR2 reads FQGNSA. This CDR3 has 14 amino acids. With V trimmed by 5 bases and J by 2 bases, 5 bases remained unmatched. In nucleotides, the CDR3 is TGTGCCAGCAGCCCCAGGGGGAAACAAGAGACCCAGTACTTC. It translates to CASSPRGKQETQYF.

This clone was counted only a few times. The gene calls are TRBV6-5 and TRBJ1-6; D not resolved. Germline lookup yields CDR1 MNHEY and CDR2 SVGAGI. The CDR3 is made up of 14 amino acids. Trimming cost V 0 bases and J 8 bases, with 8 bases left between them. The CDR3 region is CASSYSSLDSPLHF. CDR3 in DNA: TGTGCCAGCAGTTACTCGAGCTTGGATTCACCCCTCCACTTT.

This clone was counted between two and nine times. V is TRBV28 and J is TRBJ2-7, with 10 positions matching TRBD1. The ends lost 3 bases at V and 7 bases at J; junction bases unmatched: 6. Germline V gene data show CDR1 as MDHEN and CDR2 as SYDVKM. The CDR3 loop spans 14 amino acids. The CDR3 region is CASSFLDRGTEQYF. For the CDR3, the DNA is TGTGCCAGCAGTTTCTTGGACAGGGGGACGGAGCAGTACTTC.

This clone appeared a few times. The chain couples TRBV7-2 to TRBJ1-2; a possible D gene is TRBD1 (6 bases). V was clipped by 7 bases and J by 5 bases, with 14 bases between them. Germline values: CDR1 SGHTA, CDR2 FQGNSA. The CDR3 is made up of 13 amino acids. CDR3 in amino acids: CASIPGRGYGYTF. The CDR3 DNA follows: TGTGCCAGCATCCCGGGCAGGGGTTATGGCTACACCTTC.

This clone was picked up a small number of times. This chain uses TRBV9 with TRBJ1-4; TRBD1 agrees at 10 bases. CDR3 length equals 15 residues. Per the germline V gene, CDR1 is SGDLS and CDR2 is YYNGEE. Losses at the gene ends were 10 bases for V and 5 bases for J; bases not matched to a gene: 11. CDR3 in amino acids: CAGFRQGAQNEKLFF. The CDR3 DNA reads as TGTGCCGGATTCAGACAGGGGGCTCAGAATGAAAAACTGTTTTTT.

A few counts support this clone. The rearrangement joins TRBV2 to TRBJ1-4, with TRBD1 identical over 7 bases. Germline lookup yields CDR1 SNHLY and CDR2 FYNNEI. CDR3 length: 15 residues. V shed 4 bases and J 0 bases; nucleotides not matched to a gene: 2. CDR3 sequence: CASSVQGTTNEKLFF. CDR3 nucleotides: TGTGCCAGCAGTGTACAGGGGACAACTAATGAAAAACTGTTTTTT.

A few counts support this clone. The V call is TRBV7-9, the J call TRBJ1-1; unclear D gene. CDR3 length equals 14 residues. In germline, CDR1 is SEHNR, CDR2 FQNEAQ (reference sequence). With 5 bases removed from V and 5 bases from J, the gap between germline ends came to 15 bases. CDR3 residues: CASSPLGGGTEAFF. In nucleotides, the CDR3 is TGTGCCAGCAGCCCCCTGGGCGGAGGGACTGAAGCTTTCTTT.